Presented here are 20 T cell receptor beta chains from one specimen sequenced in a study of graft-versus-host responses after intestinal transplantation. Documented time point: postoperative day 105 after intestinal transplantation (dayNNNN = postoperative day). Generated by immunoSEQ multiplex PCR, the TCRdb table keeps only in-frame clones and is missing some. The profile shows more than 9,500 clones, just over 90% of them singletons. Sequences were derived from PBMCs, sampled 105 days after intestinal transplantation. Receptors originate from a human patient who received an intestinal transplant, so some T cells may come from the graft donor.

Concerning this clone itself: The same CDR3 can be traced to other DNA sequences in this sample. The chain uses TRBV9 and TRBJ2-3; D not resolved. Per germline, CDR1 SGDLS and CDR2 YYNGEE. The V end was cut by 0 bases, the J end by 3 bases, with 2 bases between. This CDR3 is built from 12 residues. CDR3 coding DNA: TGTGCCAGCAGCGTAGGAACAGATACGCAGTATTTT. Translation gives CASSVGTDTQYF.

The chain joins TRBV11-2 to TRBJ2-7, with D perhaps TRBD1 or TRBD2 (5 bases each). CDR1 is SGHAT, CDR2 FQNNGV, per germline. Trimming pared 0 bases from V and 2 bases from J, leaving 11 bases between. CDR3 length equals 15 residues. CDR3 protein: CASSLDLWDPYEQYF. For the CDR3, the DNA is TGTGCCAGCAGCTTAGATCTTTGGGACCCCTACGAGCAGTACTTC.

The chain combines TRBV5-5 with TRBJ2-5, with a tentative D call TRBD2 (5 bases). With 0 bases removed from V and 7 bases from J, the gap between germline ends came to 7 bases. Germline V gene sequence: CDR1 SGHKS, CDR2 YYEKEE (reference sequence). This CDR3 is 12 amino acids long. CDR3 in amino acids: CASSLGEGTQYF. As DNA, the CDR3 is TGTGCCAGCAGCTTGGGTGAGGGGACCCAGTACTTC.

The V gene is TRBV5-4, the J gene TRBJ2-1; D call uncertain. Trimming left V 0 bases short and J 2 bases short, with 12 bases between. CDR3 length equals 16 residues. Germline V gives CDR1 SGHNT, CDR2 YYREEE (reference sequence). CDR3 DNA: TGTGCCAGCAGCTTGGACGCCCCTAATCCCTACAATGAGCAGTTCTTC. It encodes CASSLDAPNPYNEQFF.

The CDR3 loop is CASSVMQGDEQYF. The CDR3 nucleotides read TGTGCCAGCAGCGTGATGCAGGGGGACGAGCAGTACTTC. V and J are TRBV11-2 and TRBJ2-7, with 7 bases that match TRBD1. Germline CDR1 reads SGHAT; CDR2 reads FQNNGV. This CDR3 contains 13 residues. V was clipped by 5 bases and J by 5 bases; unmatched bases: 6.

V and J are TRBV4-1 and TRBJ1-1; 7 bases fit TRBD1. Germline CDR1 is MGHRA and CDR2 is YSYEKL. This CDR3 comprises 18 residues. Unmatched junction bases numbered 12, after V lost 2 bases and J lost 0 bases. For the CDR3, the DNA is TGCGCCAGCAGCCAAAGGGACAGCAGAGAAATGATGAACACTGAAGCTTTCTTT. Its protein is CASSQRDSREMMNTEAFF.

This clone has only one observation. The chain has TRBV27 and TRBJ1-5; 9 bases match TRBD1. The CDR3 is 14 amino acids. The ends lost 5 bases at V and 6 bases at J; junction bases unmatched: 5. Looked up from germline, CDR1 is MNHEY and CDR2 is SMNVEV (reference sequence). CDR3: CASSLTGGGQPQHF. The CDR3 DNA follows: TGTGCCAGCAGTCTAACAGGGGGCGGTCAGCCCCAGCATTTT.

In DNA form, the CDR3 reads TGTGCCAGTAGTATTTCCCAGGCGGAGACCCAGTACTTC. Translating it yields CASSISQAETQYF. The chain has TRBV19 and TRBJ2-5; D is uncertain. CDR1 and CDR2 (germline): LNHDA, SQIVND (reference sequence). Trimming removed 3 bases at V and 5 bases at J, with 10 bases between. The CDR3 extends over 13 amino acids.

The J gene is TRBJ1-6, the V gene TRBV21-1. TRBV21-1 is reported as a pseudogene. There are 18 residues in the CDR3. The CDR3 DNA reads as TGTGCCAGCAGAACTTTAATAGCTACACATACTCATAATTCACCCCTCCACTTT. It translates to CASRTLIATHTHNSPLHF.

DNA for the CDR3: TGTGCCAGCAGCGCTGGGGGTCGCAATCAGCCCCAGCATTTT. This sequence encodes CASSAGGRNQPQHF. The rearrangement links TRBV9 to TRBJ1-5; D may be TRBD1 (5 bases). Germline CDR1 SGDLS, CDR2 YYNGEE. CDR3 length: 14 residues. Trimming cost V 3 bases and J 2 bases, with 9 bases left between them.

J is TRBJ2-5 and V is TRBV10-2; 8 positions match TRBD2. The CDR3 is made up of 15 amino acids. Germline trimming cut 10 bases from V and 1 base from J; bases unmatched to any gene: 11. Germline assignment: CDR1 WSHSY and CDR2 SAAADI. The CDR3 DNA sequence: TGCGCCACCAACCCCGGCGGGGGGTTCCAAGAGACCCAGTACTTC. Protein sequence: CATNPGGGFQETQYF.

The V gene is TRBV11-2, the J gene TRBJ2-3, with D perhaps being TRBD1 or TRBD2 (5 bases each). V was cut by 3 bases and J by 0 bases, with 13 bases left in between. Germline CDR1 reads SGHAT; CDR2 reads FQNNGV. This CDR3 comprises 16 residues. CDR3 sequence: CASSFRDVSSTDTQYF. The CDR3 nucleotides are TGTGCCAGCAGCTTCCGGGACGTATCTAGCACAGATACGCAGTATTTT. Drawing the rest from reference TRBV11-2 and TRBJ2-3, the complete variable domain is EAGVAQSPRYKIIEKRQSVAFWCNPISGHATLYWYQQILGQGPKLLIQFQNNGVVDDSQLPKDRFSAERLKGVDSTLKIQPAKLEDSAVYLCASSFRDVSSTDTQYFGPGTRLTVL.

The gene calls are TRBV5-4 and TRBJ1-2; D gene ambiguous. This CDR3 has 15 residues. V lost 2 bases and J 4 bases, leaving 15 bases between the germline ends. In germline, CDR1 is SGHNT, CDR2 YYREEE (reference sequence). The CDR3 reads CASSFAGWERYGYTF. The CDR3 bases are TGTGCCAGCAGCTTTGCCGGCTGGGAACGCTATGGCTACACCTTC. The whole variable domain, filled in from reference TRBV5-4 and TRBJ1-2, reads ETGVTQSPTHLIKTRGQQVTLRCSSQSGHNTVSWYQQALGQGPQFIFQYYREEENGRGNFPPRFSGLQFPNYSSELNVNALELDDSALYLCASSFAGWERYGYTFGSGTRLTVV.

The rearrangement uses TRBV7-9 and TRBJ2-7; a possible D gene is TRBD2 (6 bases). V lost 7 bases, J lost 6 bases, and 16 bases lay in between. This CDR3 comprises 13 residues. The germline CDR1 and CDR2 sequences are SEHNR and FQNEAQ (reference sequence). For the CDR3, the DNA is TGTGCCAGCACCACCGGAGGGCTCGGCGAGCAGTACTTC. Translated: CASTTGGLGEQYF. Complete variable domain (other parts from reference TRBV7-9 and TRBJ2-7): DTGVSQNPRHKITKRGQNVTFRCDPISEHNRLYWYRQTLGQGPEFLTYFQNEAQLEKSRLLSDRFSAERPKGSFSTLEIQRTEQGDSAMYLCASTTGGLGEQYFGPGTRLTVT.

The rearrangement joins TRBV4-1 to TRBJ1-3, with D hard to call. The CDR3 totals 16 residues. The V end lost 0 bases, the J end lost 2 bases, and 11 bases lay between the germline ends. Germline-derived CDR1 and CDR2 are MGHRA and YSYEKL. This chain's CDR3 is CASSQDELQPGNTIYF. As DNA, the CDR3 is TGCGCCAGCAGCCAAGATGAGCTACAGCCTGGAAACACCATATATTTT.

CDR3 sequence (DNA): TGTGCCAGCAGCTGGGACAGGAAATACTACGAGCAGTACTTC. Translation gives CASSWDRKYYEQYF. The rearrangement joins TRBV5-6 to TRBJ2-7, with TRBD1 matching over 8 bases. The CDR3 sequence is 14 residues long. Per the germline V gene, CDR1 is SGHDT and CDR2 is YYEEEE. Trimming removed 3 bases from V and 3 bases from J; junction bases left unmatched: 5.

The rearrangement joins TRBV2 to TRBJ1-4, with D uncertain. There are 14 residues in the CDR3. V was cut by 6 bases and J by 6 bases, with 14 bases left in between. Germline values: CDR1 SNHLY, CDR2 FYNNEI. The DNA of the CDR3 is TGTGCCAGCAGGAGGACTGAGTCTTATGAAAAACTGTTTTTT. Translation gives CASRRTESYEKLFF.

The chain carries TRBV27 and TRBJ2-5, with 7 bases that match TRBD1. There are 15 residues in the CDR3. Trimming removed 3 bases from V and 3 bases from J; junction bases left unmatched: 7. Germline V lookup: CDR1 MNHEY, CDR2 SMNVEV (reference sequence). CDR3 DNA sequence: TGTGCCAGCAGTTTTCGGGACAGAGCCGAAGAGACCCAGTACTTC. This gives the protein CASSFRDRAEETQYF.

The chain has TRBV4-1 and TRBJ2-4; 7 bases match TRBD1. J lost 0 bases, V lost 4 bases, and 6 bases had no gene match. CDR1 MGHRA and CDR2 YSYEKL come from the germline V gene. This CDR3 region has 16 residues. CDR3 bases: TGCGCCAGCAGCCTCGGGACAGCTATAGCCAAAAACATTCAGTACTTC. Encoded protein: CASSLGTAIAKNIQYF.

J is TRBJ2-7 and V is TRBV4-1; TRBD2 aligns across 9 bases. CDR1 and CDR2 (germline): MGHRA, YSYEKL. V dropped 0 bases and J dropped 2; count of bases not matched to a gene: 5. The CDR3 has 16 amino acids. CDR3 region: CASSQDFIAGAYEQYF. CDR3 sequence (DNA): TGCGCCAGCAGCCAAGACTTCATAGCGGGAGCCTACGAGCAGTACTTC.